The 25 T cell receptor beta chains given below trace back to one sample, sequenced in a study of cytomegalovirus exposure and HLA in healthy donors. PCR used 60 Vbeta primers and 13 Jbeta primers. Assay used: immunoSEQ multiplex PCR; TCRdb lists only in-frame clones, some missing. The sample holds under 200,000 clones, approximately 78% seen once. Sequencing used PBMCs. These receptor sequences come from a young woman in good health and CMV-seronegative.

V usage is TRBV19 and J usage is TRBJ2-1; TRBD2 agrees at 13 bases. Germline V gene data show CDR1 as LNHDA and CDR2 as SQIVND (reference sequence). The CDR3 has 14 residues. V dropped 8 bases and J dropped 9; count of bases not matched to a gene: 7. The CDR3 here is CASAGTSGIGEQFF. CDR3 DNA sequence: TGTGCCAGTGCAGGGACTAGCGGGATCGGTGAGCAGTTCTTC.

This clone occurred a few times. The rearrangement joins TRBV5-6 to TRBJ2-7, with 13 positions matching TRBD2. J was trimmed by 5 bases and V by 2 bases; bases with no gene match: 1. CDR3 length: 14 amino acids. The germline V gene has CDR1 SGHDT and CDR2 YYEEEE. CDR3 region: CASSLLAGGHEQYF. CDR3 nucleotides: TGTGCCAGCAGCTTACTAGCGGGAGGGCACGAGCAGTACTTC.

This clone has more than one count but fewer than ten. The rearrangement joins TRBV4-1 to TRBJ2-7; 8 nucleotides agree with TRBD2. V shed 4 bases, J shed 6 bases, and the junction held 11 bases outside the gene matches. This CDR3 is 15 amino acids long. The germline V gene has CDR1 MGHRA and CDR2 YSYEKL. The CDR3 spells CASSPGLAALSEQYF. Here the CDR3 DNA reads TGCGCCAGCAGCCCTGGACTAGCTGCTCTCTCCGAGCAGTACTTC.

The rearrangement links TRBV14 to TRBJ1-2; D gene uncertain. V lost 1 base, J lost 5 bases, and 5 bases lay in between. This CDR3 has 12 residues. Per germline, CDR1 SGHDN and CDR2 FVKESK. CDR3 sequence: CASSQGPYGYTF. The CDR3 DNA reads TGTGCCAGCAGCCAAGGGCCGTATGGCTACACCTTC.

The chain uses TRBV7-6 and TRBJ1-3; D is unclear. This CDR3 contains 15 residues. Looked up from germline, CDR1 is SGHVS and CDR2 is FNYEAQ. Trimming shortened V by 0 bases and J by 0 bases, and 6 bases separated the two germline ends. In nucleotides, the CDR3 is TGTGCCAGCAGCTTAGCAGTTAGCTCTGGAAACACCATATATTTT. Translating gives CASSLAVSSGNTIYF.

V and J are TRBV10-1 and TRBJ2-7; D might be TRBD2 (6 bases). With 0 bases removed from V and 0 bases from J, the gap between germline ends came to 18 bases. The CDR3 covers 18 residues. In germline, CDR1 is WNHNN, CDR2 SYGVQD (reference sequence). CDR3 nucleotide sequence: TGCGCCAGCAGTGAGTCTGGGGGGAGGAAAAATAGCTCCTACGAGCAGTACTTC. It encodes CASSESGGRKNSSYEQYF.

The chain employs TRBV10-1 and TRBJ2-7; TRBD1 is a possible D gene (6 bases). V dropped 5 bases and J dropped 0 bases, with 14 bases sitting between them. The germline CDR1 and CDR2 sequences are WNHNN and SYGVQD (reference sequence). The CDR3 is made up of 15 amino acids. The CDR3 loop reads CASSNRDTFSYEQYV. The CDR3 region has the DNA TGCGCCAGCAGTAACCGGGACACGTTCTCCTACGAGCAGTACGTC.

V is TRBV5-6 and J is TRBJ2-7; a weak D match, TRBD2 (6 bases). This CDR3 comprises 14 residues. Germline V CDR1 and CDR2: SGHDT, YYEEEE. Trimming took 3 bases from V and 4 from J, leaving 14 bases between them. CDR3 residues: CASSYSGGTYEQYF. The CDR3 region has the DNA TGTGCCAGCAGCTATTCGGGCGGGACGTACGAGCAGTACTTC. Full variable domain (remainder filled in from reference TRBV5-6 and TRBJ2-7): DAGVTQSPTHLIKTRGQQVTLRCSPKSGHDTVSWYQQALGQGPQFIFQYYEEEERQRGNFPDRFSGHQFPNYSSELNVNALLLGDSALYLCASSYSGGTYEQYFGPGTRLTVT.

The chain has TRBV28 and TRBJ2-1; TRBD2 agrees at 9 bases. CDR3 length: 13 amino acids. Looked up from germline, CDR1 is MDHEN and CDR2 is SYDVKM. V was clipped by 9 bases and J by 7 bases; unmatched bases: 7. The CDR3 here is CASRLAVGNEQFF. The DNA for the CDR3 is TGTGCCAGTAGACTAGCGGTGGGGAATGAGCAGTTCTTC.

The chain combines TRBV5-6 with TRBJ2-1, with D possibly matching TRBD1 (5 bases). V shed 4 bases and J shed 8 bases, with 7 bases lying between them. The length of the CDR3 is 11 residues. In germline, CDR1 is SGHDT, CDR2 YYEEEE. The CDR3 sequence is CASSRGHEQFF. As DNA, the CDR3 is TGTGCCAGCAGCAGGGGCCATGAGCAGTTCTTC.

V usage is TRBV30 and J usage is TRBJ2-7; 11 nucleotides align to TRBD2. Looked up from germline, CDR1 is GTSNPN and CDR2 is SVGIG (reference sequence). This CDR3 region has 17 residues. The V gene end was trimmed by 0 bases and the J gene end by 1 base; junction bases not matched to a gene: 8. CDR3 coding DNA: TGTGCCTGGAGTGTCACTAGCGGGAGTAGATTTTCCTACGAGCAGTACTTC. It is translated as CAWSVTSGSRFSYEQYF.

The chain combines TRBV5-1 with TRBJ2-1; unclear D gene. Trimming stripped 4 bases from V and 7 bases from J, with 15 bases between. Looked up from germline, CDR1 is SGHRS and CDR2 is YFSETQ. The CDR3 is 14 residues long. The DNA of the CDR3 is TGCGCCAGCAGCGCGTTAGCCACTGGGAATGAGCAGTTCTTC. This codes for CASSALATGNEQFF.

This sequence joins TRBV6-5 and TRBJ1-3; D unclear. The CDR3 has 13 residues. CDR1 is MNHEY and CDR2 is SVGAGI in the germline V gene. The ends were cut back, 5 bases at V and 4 bases at J, with 9 bases in the middle. CDR3 DNA: TGTGCCAGCAGTGGTGGAGTAGGAAACACCATATATTTT. Its translation is CASSGGVGNTIYF.

This clone has a single count. V and J are TRBV7-9 and TRBJ1-1; 8 bases are shared with TRBD1. CDR1 is SEHNR and CDR2 is FQNEAQ in the germline V gene (reference sequence). The CDR3 length is 15 residues. J lost 4 bases, V lost 4 bases, and 8 bases had no gene match. The CDR3 sequence is CASSSQTGEGTEAFF. DNA for the CDR3: TGTGCCAGCAGCTCCCAGACAGGGGAAGGCACTGAAGCTTTCTTT.

Only a few counts were recorded for this clone. The J gene is TRBJ2-5, the V gene TRBV6-5; 9 nucleotides align to TRBD1. The trim removed 10 bases at V and 1 base at J, leaving 4 bases unmatched. This CDR3 spans 13 amino acids. Germline CDR1 and CDR2: MNHEY and SVGAGI. The CDR3 DNA reads as TGTGCCACGGGACAGGGAGTCCAAGAGACCCAGTACTTC. Encoded protein: CATGQGVQETQYF.

The chain employs TRBV7-2 and TRBJ1-2; 10 nucleotides align to TRBD1. The CDR3 runs to 14 residues. J was trimmed by 7 bases and V by 1 base; bases with no gene match: 3. Germline V gives CDR1 SGHTA, CDR2 FQGNSA. The CDR3 DNA is TGTGCCAGCAGCTTAGACCGGGACAGGGGTGGCTACACCTTC. It codes for CASSLDRDRGGYTF.

The rearrangement joins TRBV6-5 to TRBJ1-2; 9 positions agree with TRBD1. V was pared by 6 bases and J by 4 bases, with 9 bases of the junction left unmatched. The V gene's germline CDR1 is MNHEY and CDR2 SVGAGI. This CDR3 spans 15 amino acids. The CDR3 DNA reads as TGTGCCAGCAGCCGTACAGGGGGCTCAGGCTATGGCTACACCTTC. Translation: CASSRTGGSGYGYTF.

The chain has TRBV7-8 and TRBJ1-1; 10 nucleotides line up with TRBD1. With V trimmed by 5 bases and J by 0 bases, 6 bases remained unmatched. The CDR3 spans 16 residues. Germline CDR1 SGHVS, CDR2 FQNEAQ. CDR3 coding DNA: TGTGCCAGCAGCCCCTGGGACAGGGGAATGAACACTGAAGCTTTCTTT. Its protein is CASSPWDRGMNTEAFF.

The chain employs TRBV4-1 and TRBJ1-5; no firm D call. The CDR3 is 14 amino acids. Germline values: CDR1 MGHRA, CDR2 YSYEKL. V dropped 1 base and J dropped 7 bases, with 11 bases sitting between them. CDR3 protein: CASSQGPAGQPQHF. The CDR3 nucleotides read TGCGCCAGCAGCCAAGGACCTGCGGGGCAGCCCCAGCATTTT.

The genes are TRBV28 and TRBJ2-4; 13 bases agree with TRBD2. After removal of 2 bases from V and 7 bases from J, the junction contained 5 bases not matched to a gene. The germline CDR1 and CDR2 sequences are MDHEN and SYDVKM. The CDR3 sequence is 16 residues long. In DNA, the CDR3 is TGTGCCAGCAGTTTAAAACTAGCGGGAGGGCGTAACATTCAGTACTTC. Its translation: CASSLKLAGGRNIQYF.

This chain uses TRBV4-3 with TRBJ2-1; 9 nucleotides match TRBD2. Trimming took 0 bases from V and 3 from J; bases not matched to a gene: 9. The V gene's germline CDR1 is LGHNA and CDR2 YSLEER. The CDR3 has 18 residues. The CDR3 is CASSQDAPWREGYNEQFF. CDR3 nucleotide sequence: TGCGCCAGCAGCCAAGATGCGCCCTGGCGGGAGGGCTACAATGAGCAGTTCTTC.

The chain is built from TRBV7-2 and TRBJ2-5; possibly TRBD1 for D (6 bases). Trimming took 1 base from V and 2 from J, leaving 11 bases between them. The CDR3 contains 15 residues. The germline CDR1 and CDR2 sequences are SGHTA and FQGNSA. CDR3 sequence: CASSLGPGTQETQYF. In DNA, the CDR3 is TGTGCCAGCAGCTTAGGGCCAGGGACACAAGAGACCCAGTACTTC. Using reference TRBV7-2 and TRBJ2-5 for the parts outside the CDR3, the full variable domain is GAGVSQSPSNKVTEKGKDVELRCDPISGHTALYWYRQSLGQGLEFLIYFQGNSAPDKSGLPSDRFSAERTGGSVSTLTIQRTQQEDSAVYLCASSLGPGTQETQYFGPGTRLLVL.

The chain uses TRBV29-1 and TRBJ2-3, with 11 positions matching TRBD2. The CDR3 runs to 15 residues. The germline V gene has CDR1 SQVTM and CDR2 ANQGSEA. Trimming took 4 bases from V and 0 from J; bases not matched to a gene: 3. The CDR3 here is CSVATSGTSTDTQYF. The CDR3 DNA is TGCAGCGTTGCGACTAGCGGGACTAGCACAGATACGCAGTATTTT.

The V and J genes are TRBV7-2 and TRBJ2-7; 11 bases are a match to TRBD1. After removal of 3 bases from V and 1 base from J, the junction contained 2 bases not matched to a gene. From germline, CDR1 is SGHTA and CDR2 FQGNSA. The CDR3 loop spans 15 amino acids. The CDR3 DNA is TGTGCCAGCAGCTTGGGACAGGGGGGGTCCTACGAGCAGTACGTC. Protein: CASSLGQGGSYEQYV.

This clone was found once. A junction boundary mismatches the germline segment, possibly from a read error. The chain uses TRBV7-9 and TRBJ2-7, with 10 bases matching TRBD1. The CDR3 is 13 residues long. CDR1 is SEHNR, CDR2 FQNEAQ, per germline (reference sequence). As DNA, the CDR3 is TGTTCCAGCAGCCGACAGGGGGCCCACGAGCAGTACTTC. Its protein is CSSSRQGAHEQYF.